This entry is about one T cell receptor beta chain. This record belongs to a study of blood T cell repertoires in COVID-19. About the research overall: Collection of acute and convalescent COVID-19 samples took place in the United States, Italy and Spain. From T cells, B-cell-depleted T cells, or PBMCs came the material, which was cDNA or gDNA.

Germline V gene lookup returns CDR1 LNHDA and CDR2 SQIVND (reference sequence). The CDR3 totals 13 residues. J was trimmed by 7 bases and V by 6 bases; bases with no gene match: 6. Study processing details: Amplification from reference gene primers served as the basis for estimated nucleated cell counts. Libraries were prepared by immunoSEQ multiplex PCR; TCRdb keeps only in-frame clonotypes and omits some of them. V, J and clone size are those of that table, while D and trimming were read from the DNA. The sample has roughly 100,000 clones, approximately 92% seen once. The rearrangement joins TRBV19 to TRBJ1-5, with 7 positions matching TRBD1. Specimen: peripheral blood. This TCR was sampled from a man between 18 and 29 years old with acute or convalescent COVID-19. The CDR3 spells CASSGTVRQPQHF. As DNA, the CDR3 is TGTGCCAGTAGCGGGACAGTCAGGCAGCCCCAGCATTTT.